This T cell receptor beta chain was documented in a study of PD-1 blockade in classical Hodgkin lymphoma. Findings and caveats of the study: Whoever responded completely had baseline diversity much like that seen in newly diagnosed patients.

Time point of the sample: cycle 4 day 1 (C4D1), after five to seven weeks of nivolumab. Each of the patients experienced relapse following autologous stem cell transplantation, and their brentuximab vedotin exposure differed. Concerning this clone: Its antigen is not identified.

The protocol was immunoSEQ multiplex PCR, while the TCRdb copy is restricted to in-frame clones and leaves out a portion. The sample records roughly 100,000 clones, about 92% being singletons. This receptor was identified in a human donor with classical Hodgkin lymphoma. Sequenced material: peripheral blood mononuclear cells (PBMCs), taken before the fourth cycle of nivolumab.

The CDR3 loop reads CASSLQGPFLAGELFF. The CDR3 DNA follows: TGCGCCAGCAGCTTGCAGGGACCTTTCCTGGCCGGGGAGCTGTTTTTT. V and J are TRBV5-1 and TRBJ2-2; D is tentatively TRBD1 or TRBD2 (5 bases each). CDR3 length: 16 residues. V shed 1 base and J shed 6 bases, with 16 bases lying between them. Germline V gene data show CDR1 as SGHRS and CDR2 as YFSETQ.